The clone carrying this TCR beta chain showed up just a few times. Its target is not known. The source of the sample is a study of cytomegalovirus exposure and HLA in healthy donors. Background on the study: About 83 million unique TCRs from HLA-typed donors made up an early data release.

60 Vbeta and 13 Jbeta primers were used in PCR. Clones were read by immunoSEQ multiplex PCR, and TCRdb kept only the in-frame ones, dropping some. The profile shows 110,000 to 150,000 clones, 60% to 85% of them singletons. General observations from the study: Most CMV-associated TCR beta chains were later found to appear HLA-restricted. The authors enumerated over 150 TCR beta chains as linked to cytomegalovirus.

There are 14 residues in the CDR3. In germline, CDR1 is MDHEN, CDR2 SYDVKM. After removal of 2 bases from V and 6 bases from J, the junction contained 5 bases not matched to a gene. This chain uses TRBV28 with TRBJ2-5; 8 nucleotides agree with TRBD2. The sample taken for sequencing was PBMCs. The origin of this receptor is a middle-aged man in good health and CMV-seropositive. DNA of the CDR3: TGTGCCAGCAGTTTACAAGCGGGGGTGCAGACCCAGTACTTC. Amino acids: CASSLQAGVQTQYF.